The clone carrying this T cell receptor beta chain came up many times. The data originate from a study of regulatory T cells in long-lasting Graves disease. From germline, CDR1 is SGHAT and CDR2 FQNNGV. V was clipped by 5 bases and J by 0 bases, with 14 bases between them. The length of the CDR3 is 16 residues. Arm-PCR of CDR3 regions with iRepertoire HTBI primers generated TCR beta libraries. Via MiXCR, TCRdb re-called the multiplex PCR reads, giving one row per CDR3 protein. The repertoire has roughly 430,000 distinct CDR3 sequences, about a sixth of them found once; the top ten carry about 10%. Time point specified: newly diagnosed GD, antithyroid drugs for less than 3 months. The TCR library used RNA extracted from PBMCs. These sequences were also reported in another study, on T cells in Graves' hyperthyroidism and ophthalmopathy.

The receptor was derived from a woman aged 25-40 years with Graves disease. The sequenced sample was peripheral blood mononuclear cells (PBMCs), obtained at new diagnosis, from a patient treated with antithyroid drugs. The rearrangement links TRBV11-2 to TRBJ2-1; D is unclear. The CDR3 is CASSRPLLSSYNEQFF. The CDR3 DNA is TGTGCCAGCAGCCGTCCCCTCTTGAGCTCCTACAATGAGCAGTTCTTC.